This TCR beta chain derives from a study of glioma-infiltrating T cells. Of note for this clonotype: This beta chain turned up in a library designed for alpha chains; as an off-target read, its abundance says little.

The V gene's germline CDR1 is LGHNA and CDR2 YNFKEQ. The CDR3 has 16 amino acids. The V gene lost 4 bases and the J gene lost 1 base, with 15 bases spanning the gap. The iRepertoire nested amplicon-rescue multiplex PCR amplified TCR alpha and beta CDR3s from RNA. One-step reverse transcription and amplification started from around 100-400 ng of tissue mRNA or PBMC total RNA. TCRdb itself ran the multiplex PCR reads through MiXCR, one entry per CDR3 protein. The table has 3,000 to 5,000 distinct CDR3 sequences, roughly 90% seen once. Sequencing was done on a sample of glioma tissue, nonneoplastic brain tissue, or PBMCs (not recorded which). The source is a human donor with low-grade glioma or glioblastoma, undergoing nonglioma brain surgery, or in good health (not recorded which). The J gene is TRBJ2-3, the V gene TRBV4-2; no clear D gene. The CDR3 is CASSRLGSGGTDTQYF. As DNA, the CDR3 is TGTGCCAGCAGCCGCTTAGGGTCCGGAGGCACAGATACGCAGTATTTT.